These 21 T cell receptor beta chains originate from one sample sequenced in a study of technical replicates of blood from several donors. Measured with immunoSEQ multiplex PCR; TCRdb has only the in-frame clones, and not every one. The table lists about 44,000 clones, about 96% of them singletons, with less than 0.45% in the top ten. Sample: T cells isolated from PBMCs. The receptors derive from a human donor in good health.

The rearrangement links TRBV14 to TRBJ2-1, with TRBD2 matching over 8 bases. Germline V gene sequence: CDR1 SGHDN, CDR2 FVKESK. The ends lost 2 bases at V and 4 bases at J; junction bases unmatched: 13. There are 18 residues in the CDR3. The CDR3 sequence is CASSQRLLRTSSYNEQFF. CDR3 nucleotide sequence: TGTGCCAGCAGCCAACGCTTACTTCGGACTAGCAGTTACAATGAGCAGTTCTTC. Combining the CDR3 with reference TRBV14 and TRBJ2-1 gives the whole variable domain EAGVTQFPSHSVIEKGQTVTLRCDPISGHDNLYWYRRVMGKEIKFLLHFVKESKQDESGMPNNRFLAERTGGTYSTLKVQPAELEDSGVYFCASSQRLLRTSSYNEQFFGPGTRLTVL.

Regarding this clone: A read error may account for a junction end that differs from germline. The rearrangement links TRBV5-1 to TRBJ2-7; 7 positions match TRBD1. This CDR3 is 14 amino acids long. The germline gives CDR1 SGHRS, CDR2 YFSETQ. The CDR3 bases are TGCGCCAGCAGCACGACAGGGCAATCCTACGCGCAGTACTTC. Translation: CASSTTGQSYAQYF.

V usage is TRBV4-2 and J usage is TRBJ2-3; 11 positions match TRBD2. CDR1 is LGHNA and CDR2 is YNFKEQ in the germline V gene. The CDR3 extends over 17 amino acids. V dropped 3 bases and J dropped 2; count of bases not matched to a gene: 7. DNA for the CDR3: TGTGCCAGCAGCCAGTTGGGACTAGCGGCCGACACAGATACGCAGTATTTT. Translating gives CASSQLGLAADTDTQYF.

The chain employs TRBV9 and TRBJ2-3, with unresolved D. This CDR3 has 11 amino acids. With 4 bases removed from V and 6 bases from J, the gap between germline ends came to 6 bases. Germline CDR1 and CDR2: SGDLS and YYNGEE. The CDR3 is CASSSGDTQYF. In DNA form, the CDR3 reads TGTGCCAGCAGCTCTGGCGATACGCAGTATTTT.

This chain connects TRBV19 to TRBJ2-3, with TRBD2 matching 10 bases. The germline V gene has CDR1 LNHDA and CDR2 SQIVND (reference sequence). The CDR3 loop spans 15 amino acids. Trimming took 7 bases from V and 1 from J; bases not matched to a gene: 5. CDR3 region: CASTMGTSGTDTQYF. The CDR3 DNA reads TGTGCCAGTACCATGGGGACTAGCGGCACAGATACGCAGTATTTT.

The genes are TRBV2 and TRBJ2-5; D remains ambiguous. Trimming pared 6 bases from V and 1 base from J, leaving 9 bases between. The CDR3 is 13 amino acids. Germline V lookup: CDR1 SNHLY, CDR2 FYNNEI. CDR3 sequence (DNA): TGTGCCAGCAGGTCTGAGAGCCAAGAGACCCAGTACTTC. Residues: CASRSESQETQYF.

The chain has TRBV6-1 and TRBJ1-1; a weak D match, TRBD1 (6 bases). The CDR3 covers 14 residues. The V and J ends lost 6 bases and 1 base respectively, with 12 bases between them. Germline V gives CDR1 MNHNS, CDR2 SASEGT. In nucleotides, the CDR3 is TGTGCCAGCAGCATGCCGGGACAGAACACTGAAGCTTTCTTT. Translation gives CASSMPGQNTEAFF.

This chain joins TRBV27 and TRBJ2-5; TRBD2 might be the D (5 bases). The CDR3 extends over 17 amino acids. The ends were cut back, 5 bases at V and 2 bases at J, with 21 bases in the middle. The germline gives CDR1 MNHEY, CDR2 SMNVEV (reference sequence). This CDR3 reads CASSPGARTRVQETQYF. CDR3 nucleotides: TGTGCCAGCAGTCCCGGTGCAAGGACTCGAGTACAAGAGACCCAGTACTTC.

The chain combines TRBV2 with TRBJ1-5, with D maybe TRBD1 (6 bases). The CDR3 runs to 13 residues. The germline V gene encodes CDR1 SNHLY and CDR2 FYNNEI. V was cut by 6 bases and J by 5 bases, with 11 bases left in between. CDR3 in amino acids: CASRDTGYQPQHF. DNA of the CDR3: TGTGCCAGCAGGGACACAGGGTATCAGCCCCAGCATTTT.

This clone was seen just once. The CDR3 DNA reads as TGCAGCGTTGATAAGGGTGGTGACAGGGTAGATGAGACCCAGTACTTC. Protein sequence: CSVDKGGDRVDETQYF. This chain joins TRBV29-1 and TRBJ2-5; 7 bases are a match to TRBD1. The CDR3 runs to 16 residues. The trim removed 3 bases at V and 5 bases at J, leaving 15 bases unmatched. The germline V gene encodes CDR1 SQVTM and CDR2 ANQGSEA.

This clone was counted a single time. V gene TRBV27 combines with J gene TRBJ1-5; TRBD1 matches 7 bases. The CDR3 is 16 amino acids. CDR1 is MNHEY, CDR2 SMNVEV, per germline (reference sequence). V lost 5 bases to trimming and J lost 4 bases; unmatched junction nucleotides: 11. The CDR3 coding sequence is TGTGCCAGCAGTCTTGCAGGGGGAGGTCGGAATCAGCCCCAGCATTTT. It is translated as CASSLAGGGRNQPQHF.

This chain links TRBV10-3 with TRBJ2-7; 7 bases align to TRBD1. Germline V gene data show CDR1 as ENHRY and CDR2 as SYGVKD. The J segment lost 4 bases and the V segment lost 9 bases, leaving 9 bases of the junction unmatched. The length of the CDR3 is 13 residues. In DNA form, the CDR3 reads TGTGCCATGACTCCGGGACAGAATTACGAGCAGTACTTC. This gives the protein CAMTPGQNYEQYF.

The J gene is TRBJ2-6, the V gene TRBV6-5; possibly TRBD1 for D (5 bases). CDR1 is MNHEY, CDR2 SVGAGI, per germline. The CDR3 has 14 amino acids. V lost 9 bases to trimming and J lost 0 bases, with 9 bases between them. CDR3 in DNA: TGTGCCAGTCTAGGGGACTCTGGGGCCAACGTCCTGACTTTC. Protein product: CASLGDSGANVLTF.

The V and J genes are TRBV5-1 and TRBJ1-1; D gene unclear. The germline gives CDR1 SGHRS, CDR2 YFSETQ. CDR3 length: 14 amino acids. V dropped 3 bases and J dropped 7 bases, with 16 bases sitting between them. Here the CDR3 reads CASSSTRIGGEAFF. The CDR3 DNA reads TGCGCCAGCAGCTCCACACGTATTGGTGGTGAAGCTTTCTTT.

This sequence joins TRBV27 and TRBJ2-7; 7 bases are a match to TRBD2. This CDR3 contains 14 residues. The germline gives CDR1 MNHEY, CDR2 SMNVEV (reference sequence). The ends lost 3 bases at V and 1 base at J; junction bases unmatched: 3. CDR3 nucleotide sequence: TGTGCCAGCAGTTTGGGACTACTATCCTACGAGCAGTACTTC. It specifies CASSLGLLSYEQYF.

The genes are TRBV5-1 and TRBJ2-2; 7 nucleotides align to TRBD2. This CDR3 is built from 16 residues. With 0 bases clipped from V and 5 bases from J, the junction kept 7 bases outside the gene matches. Germline assignment: CDR1 SGHRS and CDR2 YFSETQ. This chain's CDR3 is CASSLGAGVQTGELFF. The CDR3 coding sequence is TGCGCCAGCAGCTTGGGGGCGGGAGTGCAAACCGGGGAGCTGTTTTTT. The variable domain in full, with the rest retrieved from reference TRBV5-1 and TRBJ2-2, is KAGVTQTPRYLIKTRGQQVTLSCSPISGHRSVSWYQQTPGQGLQFLFEYFSETQRNKGNFPGRFSGRQFSNSRSEMNVSTLELGDSALYLCASSLGAGVQTGELFFGEGSRLTVL.

The chain is built from TRBV27 and TRBJ2-7; TRBD2 agrees at 9 bases. The CDR3 totals 15 residues. The germline gives CDR1 MNHEY, CDR2 SMNVEV (reference sequence). V lost 0 bases, J lost 3 bases, and 3 bases stayed unmatched. CDR3 residues: CASSLSVSGSYEQYF. In nucleotides, the CDR3 is TGTGCCAGCAGTTTATCGGTTAGCGGGAGCTACGAGCAGTACTTC.

The J gene is TRBJ2-7, the V gene TRBV6-1, with 8 bases identical to TRBD2. The CDR3 extends over 14 amino acids. V lost 6 bases, J lost 3 bases, and 7 bases stayed unmatched. Germline V CDR1 and CDR2: MNHNS, SASEGT. CDR3 DNA: TGTGCCAGCAGCCCTAGCGGGTCTGGCTACGAGCAGTACTTC. It codes for CASSPSGSGYEQYF.

The rearrangement joins TRBV10-3 to TRBJ2-3; maybe TRBD2 (5 bases). V was trimmed by 6 bases and J by 3 bases, leaving 10 bases between them. The CDR3 consists of 13 residues. Germline V gene data show CDR1 as ENHRY and CDR2 as SYGVKD. Here the CDR3 reads CAISDGETDTQYF. The CDR3 region has the DNA TGTGCCATCAGCGACGGGGAAACAGATACGCAGTATTTT.

This chain uses TRBV14 with TRBJ1-2; D is possibly TRBD1 (5 bases). CDR3 length equals 13 residues. CDR1 is SGHDN and CDR2 is FVKESK in the germline V gene. The V end was cut by 4 bases, the J end by 5 bases, with 11 bases between. In DNA, the CDR3 is TGTGCCAGCAGCCCCACGGGGGTATATGGCTACACCTTC. Its protein is CASSPTGVYGYTF.

The chain uses TRBV5-8 and TRBJ1-2; possible D gene TRBD1, 5 bases. The CDR3 consists of 16 residues. Trimming took 2 bases from V and 0 from J, leaving 14 bases between them. Germline lookup yields CDR1 SGHTS and CDR2 YDEGEE. DNA for the CDR3: TGTGCCAGCAGCTTAACAAGGGGTCCTGCTAACTATGGCTACACCTTC. It is translated as CASSLTRGPANYGYTF.